A single sample is the source of the 22 T cell receptor beta chains below, sequenced in a study of OX40 agonist ivuxolimab in advanced cancers. Only in-frame clones appear in the TCRdb table, and some are missing; sequencing was by immunoSEQ multiplex PCR. The sample contains about 5,100 clones, about 70% of which appear only once. The sequencing here drew on CD4+ or CD8+ T cells sorted from blood, taken in a trial of the OX40 agonist ivuxolimab. The receptors here all came from an adult with an advanced solid tumor such as melanoma, head and neck, liver or kidney cancer.

The chain links TRBV28 to TRBJ2-7; D is undetermined. Germline lookup yields CDR1 MDHEN and CDR2 SYDVKM. V was trimmed by 2 bases and J by 1 base, leaving 6 bases between them. The CDR3 is 13 amino acids. CDR3 region: CASSLGRSYEQYF. CDR3 DNA: TGTGCCAGCAGTTTAGGCCGGTCCTACGAGCAGTACTTC.

This chain uses TRBV6-5 with TRBJ1-1, with TRBD1 identical over 8 bases. Germline CDR1 reads MNHEY; CDR2 reads SVGAGI. This CDR3 has 14 residues. Losses at the gene ends were 0 bases for V and 5 bases for J; bases not matched to a gene: 2. This chain's CDR3 is CASSYSDRGTEAFF. Here the CDR3 DNA reads TGTGCCAGCAGTTACTCTGACAGGGGTACTGAAGCTTTCTTT.

The chain joins TRBV7-8 to TRBJ2-7; tentatively, D is TRBD1 (6 bases). Looked up from germline, CDR1 is SGHVS and CDR2 is FQNEAQ. The V gene lost 3 bases and the J gene lost 3 bases, with 9 bases spanning the gap. The CDR3 length is 13 residues. The CDR3 loop reads CASSFAGVYEQYF. CDR3 in DNA: TGTGCCAGCAGCTTTGCAGGGGTCTACGAGCAGTACTTC.

A few counts support this clone. This chain connects TRBV27 to TRBJ2-3; tentatively, D is TRBD1 (5 bases). The CDR3 runs 13 residues. The germline CDR1 and CDR2 sequences are MNHEY and SMNVEV (reference sequence). V was clipped by 6 bases and J by 5 bases, with 12 bases between them. Here the CDR3 reads CASRVLGLDTQYF. CDR3 DNA sequence: TGTGCCAGCAGGGTACTGGGGCTAGATACGCAGTATTTT.

In this sample, this clone turned up a few times. The gene calls are TRBV4-3 and TRBJ2-7; TRBD1 is a possible D gene (6 bases). CDR3 length: 13 residues. Trimming shortened V by 5 bases and J by 2 bases, and 10 bases separated the two germline ends. Germline values: CDR1 LGHNA, CDR2 YSLEER. CDR3 amino acids: CASSWDKAYEQYF. The CDR3 DNA reads TGCGCCAGCAGCTGGGACAAGGCCTACGAGCAGTACTTC.

The sample holds one count of this clone. The chain joins TRBV27 to TRBJ2-3; D unclear. There are 12 residues in the CDR3. The ends were cut back, 4 bases at V and 3 bases at J, with 5 bases in the middle. The V gene's germline CDR1 is MNHEY and CDR2 SMNVEV (reference sequence). This CDR3 is CASSSVTDTQYF. CDR3 DNA sequence: TGTGCCAGCAGTTCCGTTACAGATACGCAGTATTTT.

This chain joins TRBV6-1 and TRBJ1-2, with no clear D. This CDR3 spans 18 amino acids. In germline, CDR1 is MNHNS, CDR2 SASEGT. The V gene lost 2 bases and the J gene lost 2 bases, with 21 bases spanning the gap. The CDR3 sequence is CASSEHGWRPETNYGYTF. For the CDR3, the DNA is TGTGCCAGCAGTGAACATGGGTGGCGGCCGGAGACCAACTATGGCTACACCTTC.

This chain uses TRBV9 with TRBJ1-1, with TRBD1 as a possible D gene (5 bases). Germline lookup yields CDR1 SGDLS and CDR2 YYNGEE. Trimming left V 4 bases short and J 6 bases short, with 19 bases between. The CDR3 is 15 residues long. The CDR3: CASSPTQRGTAEAFF. CDR3 DNA: TGTGCCAGCAGCCCTACGCAAAGGGGCACCGCTGAAGCTTTCTTT.

The gene calls are TRBV7-2 and TRBJ2-2, with TRBD1 matching over 12 bases. Trimming removed 3 bases from V and 5 bases from J; junction bases left unmatched: 10. The CDR3 is made up of 18 amino acids. Germline CDR1 is SGHTA and CDR2 is FQGNSA. In DNA form, the CDR3 reads TGTGCCAGCAGCTTTCCCGGGACAGGGGGCGCTTCAACCGGGGAGCTGTTTTTT. Encoded protein: CASSFPGTGGASTGELFF.

The gene calls are TRBV19 and TRBJ1-1; no reliable D call. Germline CDR1 is LNHDA and CDR2 is SQIVND (reference sequence). V dropped 0 bases and J dropped 10 bases, with 12 bases sitting between them. CDR3 length equals 13 residues. This CDR3 reads CASSIDYSSGAFF. CDR3 DNA sequence: TGTGCCAGTAGTATAGATTATTCGTCCGGAGCTTTCTTT.

The sample holds a few counts of this clone. The chain couples TRBV9 to TRBJ2-5; 16 bases are a match to TRBD2. Germline assignment: CDR1 SGDLS and CDR2 YYNGEE. There are 21 residues in the CDR3. V shed 3 bases, J shed 4 bases, and the junction held 18 bases outside the gene matches. The CDR3 DNA reads TGTGCCAGCAGCGGAGGCCCGGGACTAGCGGGGGGGCGGGAGTCAGGAGAGACCCAGTACTTC. Protein product: CASSGGPGLAGGRESGETQYF.

The sample holds a few counts of this clone. The chain uses TRBV4-1 and TRBJ1-3, with a possible D match to TRBD1 (5 bases). Germline lookup yields CDR1 MGHRA and CDR2 YSYEKL. Trimming took off 6 bases at V and 0 bases at J, with 6 bases between the two ends. The CDR3 has 13 residues. CDR3 sequence reads: CASRQDSGNTIYF. The DNA of the CDR3 is TGCGCCAGCAGACAGGACTCTGGAAACACCATATATTTT.

The chain couples TRBV7-3 to TRBJ2-7; 7 bases agree with TRBD1. V gave up 3 bases and J gave up 2 bases; unmatched junction bases: 4. This CDR3 contains 14 residues. CDR1 SGHTA and CDR2 FQGTGA come from the germline V gene. The CDR3 loop is CASSFTRGPYEQYF. CDR3 nucleotides: TGTGCCAGCAGCTTCACTAGGGGGCCCTACGAGCAGTACTTC.

This clone was observed a single time. This chain's CDR3 is CASSDWDREDSPLHF. The CDR3 DNA sequence: TGTGCCAGCAGCGATTGGGACAGGGAAGATTCACCCCTCCACTTT. The chain recombines TRBV9 with TRBJ1-6; 9 bases match TRBD1. CDR3 length: 15 amino acids. With 3 bases clipped from V and 8 bases from J, the junction kept 6 bases outside the gene matches. CDR1 SGDLS and CDR2 YYNGEE come from the germline V gene.

The rearrangement joins TRBV19 to TRBJ1-2, with D unresolved. Germline V gene data show CDR1 as LNHDA and CDR2 as SQIVND (reference sequence). Deletions cut 9 bases from V and 0 bases from J, with 14 bases between. This CDR3 spans 14 amino acids. CDR3 protein: CASPNSKANYGYTF. CDR3 DNA sequence: TGTGCCAGCCCTAACAGCAAAGCTAACTATGGCTACACCTTC.

The chain links TRBV6-5 to TRBJ2-1; TRBD1 matches 8 bases. Germline lookup yields CDR1 MNHEY and CDR2 SVGAGI. This CDR3 comprises 13 residues. Germline trimming cut 4 bases from V and 13 bases from J; bases unmatched to any gene: 9. The CDR3, as DNA: TGTGCCAGCAGTTCCGGACAGGGCCGTTTTCAGTTCTTC. As protein: CASSSGQGRFQFF.

Worth noting for this clone: At one boundary the junction diverges from the germline segment, which might be a read error. The chain carries TRBV2 and TRBJ1-4; unclear D gene. The CDR3 has 15 amino acids. Looked up from germline, CDR1 is SNHLY and CDR2 is FYNNEI. The DNA of the CDR3 is TGTGCCAGCAGCGAAGTTGCAGCAACTAATGAAAAACTGTTTTTT. Translated: CASSEVAATNEKLFF.

V and J are TRBV6-5 and TRBJ2-1; weak D call: TRBD1 (6 bases). The CDR3 is 15 amino acids. Germline CDR1 MNHEY, CDR2 SVGAGI. Trimming left V 2 bases short and J 4 bases short, with 12 bases between. The CDR3, as DNA: TGTGCCAGCAGTTACGACAGGCAACCTTACAATGAGCAGTTCTTC. Translated, it gives CASSYDRQPYNEQFF.

The chain employs TRBV5-5 and TRBJ2-7; no reliable D call. V was shortened by 6 bases and J by 2 bases, with 12 bases between the two germline ends. Germline CDR1 is SGHKS and CDR2 is YYEKEE (reference sequence). The length of the CDR3 is 13 residues. The CDR3 coding sequence is TGTGCCAGCAAAGACGGGCTAGCCTACGAGCAGTACTTC. It specifies CASKDGLAYEQYF.

The chain couples TRBV7-3 to TRBJ2-2, with D possibly being TRBD2 (6 bases). Germline CDR1 reads SGHTA; CDR2 reads FQGTGA. The germline V and J ends were trimmed by 7 bases and 6 bases, with 12 bases remaining between them. This CDR3 is 13 amino acids long. The CDR3 region is CASTLGGAGELFF. CDR3 in DNA: TGTGCCAGCACCCTGGGGGGTGCCGGGGAGCTGTTTTTT.

The gene calls are TRBV4-3 and TRBJ2-7; TRBD1 might be the D (5 bases). Trimming cost V 0 bases and J 3 bases, with 12 bases left between them. CDR1 LGHNA and CDR2 YSLEER come from the germline V gene. CDR3 length: 15 residues. CDR3 protein: CASSQDLAGNYEQYF. CDR3 nucleotides: TGCGCCAGCAGCCAAGATCTCGCAGGGAACTACGAGCAGTACTTC.

Only one count was recorded for this clone. The V gene is TRBV7-3, the J gene TRBJ2-5; 9 bases match TRBD2. This CDR3 is 15 amino acids long. CDR1 is SGHTA, CDR2 FQGTGA, per germline. V shed 4 bases and J 4 bases; nucleotides not matched to a gene: 7. CDR3 sequence reads: CASSSGGGARETQYF. As DNA, the CDR3 is TGTGCCAGCAGCTCCGGCGGGGGGGCCCGAGAGACCCAGTACTTC.